This entry features one TCR beta chain sequence. Its target is unknown. The data derive from a study of OX40 agonist ivuxolimab in advanced cancers. Background on the study: Of the patients, three showed partial responses, one with hepatocellular carcinoma and two with cutaneous melanoma.

Sequencing was performed with immunoSEQ multiplex PCR; in TCRdb, only in-frame clones are kept and a portion is missing. Found here are roughly 80,000 clones, about 90% of them singletons; the top ten hold around 2%. This CDR3 is 13 amino acids long. Germline CDR1 SQVTM, CDR2 ANQGSEA. Trimming took off 6 bases at V and 7 bases at J, with 19 bases between the two ends. Regarding the study as a whole: The study did not work out the antigen specificity of the expanded peripheral T cells. Some of the lowest clonal expansion was seen in partial responders at 0.1-3.0 mg/kg.

Sequenced material: CD4+ or CD8+ T cells sorted from blood, taken in a trial of the OX40 agonist ivuxolimab. The receptor comes from an adult with an advanced solid tumor such as melanoma, head and neck, liver or kidney cancer. The rearrangement joins TRBV29-1 to TRBJ2-7; TRBD2 is a possible D gene (7 bases). The chain's CDR3 is CSVVGGAKGEQYF. CDR3 nucleotide sequence: TGCAGCGTCGTGGGGGGGGCGAAGGGTGAGCAGTACTTC.